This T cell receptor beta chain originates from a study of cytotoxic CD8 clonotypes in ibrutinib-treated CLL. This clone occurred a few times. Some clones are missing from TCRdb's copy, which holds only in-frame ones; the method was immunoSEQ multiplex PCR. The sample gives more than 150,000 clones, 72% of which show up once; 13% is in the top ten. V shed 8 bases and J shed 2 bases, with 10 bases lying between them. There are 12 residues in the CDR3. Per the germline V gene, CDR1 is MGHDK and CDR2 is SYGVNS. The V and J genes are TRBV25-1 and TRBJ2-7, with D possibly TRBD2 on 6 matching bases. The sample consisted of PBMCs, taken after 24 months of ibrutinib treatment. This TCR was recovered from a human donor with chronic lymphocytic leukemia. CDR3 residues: CASRAGTYEQYF. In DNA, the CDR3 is TGTGCCAGCCGTGCGGGGACCTACGAGCAGTACTTC.